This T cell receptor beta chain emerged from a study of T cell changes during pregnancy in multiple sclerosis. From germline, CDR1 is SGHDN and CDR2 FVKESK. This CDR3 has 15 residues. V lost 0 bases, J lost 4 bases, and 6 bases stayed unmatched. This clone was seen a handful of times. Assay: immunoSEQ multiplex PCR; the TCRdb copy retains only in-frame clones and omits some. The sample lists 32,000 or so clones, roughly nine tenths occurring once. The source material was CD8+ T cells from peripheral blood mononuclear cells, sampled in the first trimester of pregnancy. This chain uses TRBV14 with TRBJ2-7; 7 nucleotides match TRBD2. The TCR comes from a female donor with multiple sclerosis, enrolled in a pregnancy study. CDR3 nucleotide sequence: TGTGCCAGCAGCCAAGATCCCCGGGGGGTATACGAGCAGTACTTC. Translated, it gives CASSQDPRGVYEQYF. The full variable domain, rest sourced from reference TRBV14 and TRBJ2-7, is EAGVTQFPSHSVIEKGQTVTLRCDPISGHDNLYWYRRVMGKEIKFLLHFVKESKQDESGMPNNRFLAERTGGTYSTLKVQPAELEDSGVYFCASSQDPRGVYEQYFGPGTRLTVT.